This T cell receptor beta chain was sequenced during a study of cytomegalovirus exposure and HLA in healthy donors. Findings of the study overall: According to an earlier analysis, most TCR beta V segments yielded productive rearrangements about 90% or about 30% of the time.

PCR involved 60 Vbeta and 13 Jbeta primers. Per the original data handling: Roughly 83 million unique TCR beta chains, roughly 11 million of them shared, were counted by a later analysis. Only in-frame clones appear in the TCRdb table, and some are missing; sequencing was by immunoSEQ multiplex PCR. The V and J calls and clone size were taken over from that table, and D and trimming were inferred from the DNA. The table has over 150,000 clones, 75% to 90% seen once. In nominal health when sampled, donors likely had unrecorded immune exposures nonetheless. Worth noting for this clone: What it binds is unknown.

Trimming removed 5 bases from V and 4 bases from J, with 9 bases in between. This CDR3 has 13 amino acids. Germline V lookup: CDR1 SGHAT, CDR2 FQNNGV. This TCR derives from a man aged 25-45 years in good health and CMV-seronegative. The rearrangement links TRBV11-2 to TRBJ1-5, with D hard to call. Material: PBMCs. CDR3 in DNA: TGTGCCAGCAGCGGGCAGCGGAATCAGCCCCAGCATTTT. Residues: CASSGQRNQPQHF.